These T cell receptor beta chains were read from a single sample in a study of cytomegalovirus exposure and HLA in healthy donors. TCRdb keeps only in-frame clones here, not all; method: immunoSEQ multiplex PCR. The sample lists 140,000 or so clones; roughly 80% were seen once. The sequenced sample was PBMCs. These receptors all stem from a male donor in good health and CMV-seronegative. CDR3s include the opening cysteine and the closing phenylalanine or tryptophan. Each record gives: CDR3 DNA, CDR3 protein, J gene, V gene, clone size, D gene. D genes are given only for firm matches. The size field is filled for only some rows; it gives once, few, many or a size class.

cdr3_nt: TGTGCCAGCAGCCTTATCCCGGGGTTGAACACTGAAGCTTTCTTT; cdr3_aa: CASSLIPGLNTEAFF; j_call: TRBJ1-1; v_call: TRBV28; clone_size: -; d_call: -
cdr3_nt: TGTGCCAGCAGCTCGAGATTCACCGGGACAGGGTTCCGTGAAGCTTTCTTT; cdr3_aa: CASSSRFTGTGFREAFF; j_call: TRBJ1-1; v_call: TRBV5-8; clone_size: -; d_call: TRBD1
cdr3_nt: TGTGCCAGCAGTTTATCGACAGGGGGTTTCACTGAAGCTTTCTTT; cdr3_aa: CASSLSTGGFTEAFF; j_call: TRBJ1-1; v_call: TRBV28; clone_size: -; d_call: TRBD1
cdr3_nt: TGTGCCAGCAGCTTAGTTAGAAGCAATGAGCAGTTCTTC; cdr3_aa: CASSLVRSNEQFF; j_call: TRBJ2-1; v_call: TRBV7-2; clone_size: -; d_call: -
cdr3_nt: TGCGCCAGCAGCCAAGTGTGGAGCTCTGGGGCCAACGTCCTGACTTTC; cdr3_aa: CASSQVWSSGANVLTF; j_call: TRBJ2-6; v_call: TRBV4-1; clone_size: few; d_call: -
cdr3_nt: TGTGCCAGCAGTTTATCAGTCAGGAATGAGCAGTTCTTC; cdr3_aa: CASSLSVRNEQFF; j_call: TRBJ2-1; v_call: TRBV27; clone_size: once; d_call: -
cdr3_nt: TGTGCCAGCAGGTTACGGGGGTCTTGGGAAAAACTGTTTTTT; cdr3_aa: CASRLRGSWEKLFF; j_call: TRBJ1-4; v_call: TRBV27; clone_size: -; d_call: -
cdr3_nt: TGTGCCAGTTCCCCGTGGGGCCTTCTGCACGAGCAGTACTTC; cdr3_aa: CASSPWGLLHEQYF; j_call: TRBJ2-7; v_call: TRBV27; clone_size: few; d_call: -
cdr3_nt: TGTGCCAGCAGCATCAGACAGTACGCCATCACCTACGAGCAGTACTTC; cdr3_aa: CASSIRQYAITYEQYF; j_call: TRBJ2-7; v_call: TRBV11-1; clone_size: -; d_call: -
cdr3_nt: TGTGCCAGCAGCTTAGGACAGACAGCCGGCAATCAGCCCCAGCATTTT; cdr3_aa: CASSLGQTAGNQPQHF; j_call: TRBJ1-5; v_call: TRBV7-9; clone_size: -; d_call: -
cdr3_nt: TGCGCCAGCAGCTCGAAGAGTACTAGCGGGAGTCCTGGCGCCGAGCAGTACTTC; cdr3_aa: CASSSKSTSGSPGAEQYF; j_call: TRBJ2-7; v_call: TRBV5-1; clone_size: few; d_call: TRBD2
cdr3_nt: TGTGCCAGTCTAGCTAAGGGGGAGGGCCGGAACGAGCAGTACTTC; cdr3_aa: CASLAKGEGRNEQYF; j_call: TRBJ2-7; v_call: TRBV2; clone_size: -; d_call: -
cdr3_nt: TGTGCCAGCTCACTCCAGGGGCGCAGCTCCTACAATGAGCAGTTCTTC; cdr3_aa: CASSLQGRSSYNEQFF; j_call: TRBJ2-1; v_call: TRBV18; clone_size: -; d_call: -
cdr3_nt: TGTGCCAGCAGCTCCCCCACTCGGGACAGGGGAAAATATAATTCACCCCTCCACTTT; cdr3_aa: CASSSPTRDRGKYNSPLHF; j_call: TRBJ1-6; v_call: TRBV5-6; clone_size: -; d_call: TRBD1
cdr3_nt: TGTGCCAGCAGTTTTCGGCTAGCGGGCTCCTACAATGAGCAGTTCTTC; cdr3_aa: CASSFRLAGSYNEQFF; j_call: TRBJ2-1; v_call: TRBV28; clone_size: few; d_call: TRBD2
cdr3_nt: TGTGCCAGCTCCTTTCCGGGGGCAGATACGCAGTATTTT; cdr3_aa: CASSFPGADTQYF; j_call: TRBJ2-3; v_call: TRBV6-5; clone_size: -; d_call: -
cdr3_nt: TGCGCCAGCAGCCGCCAGGCAGTATCAGAGACCCAGTACTTC; cdr3_aa: CASSRQAVSETQYF; j_call: TRBJ2-5; v_call: TRBV5-1; clone_size: -; d_call: -
cdr3_nt: TGTGCCAGCAGCGGGAGGGGCAGGGAGCAAGAGACCCAGTACTTC; cdr3_aa: CASSGRGREQETQYF; j_call: TRBJ2-5; v_call: TRBV11-2; clone_size: -; d_call: TRBD2
cdr3_nt: TGTGCCAGTAGTGTATTAGCGGGGGGCTCCTACAATGAGCAGTTCTTC; cdr3_aa: CASSVLAGGSYNEQFF; j_call: TRBJ2-1; v_call: TRBV19; clone_size: -; d_call: TRBD2
cdr3_nt: TGTGCCAGCAGTCATGACAGGGGTAGAGGCCCCCAGCATTTT; cdr3_aa: CASSHDRGRGPQHF; j_call: TRBJ1-5; v_call: TRBV27; clone_size: -; d_call: TRBD1
cdr3_nt: TGTGCCAGCAGCTTAGATCGGGGGAAGCCCCAGCATTTT; cdr3_aa: CASSLDRGKPQHF; j_call: TRBJ1-5; v_call: TRBV11-2; clone_size: -; d_call: -
cdr3_nt: TGCGCCAGCAGCTTGGGAGAATATGAGCAGTTCTTC; cdr3_aa: CASSLGEYEQFF; j_call: TRBJ2-1; v_call: TRBV5-1; clone_size: -; d_call: -
cdr3_nt: TGCAGCCACAGGGGGAACACCGGGGAGCTGTTTTTT; cdr3_aa: CSHRGNTGELFF; j_call: TRBJ2-2; v_call: TRBV29-1; clone_size: -; d_call: TRBD1
cdr3_nt: TGCGCCAGCAGTCAGACAGGGGTCAATCAGCCCCAGCATTTT; cdr3_aa: CASSQTGVNQPQHF; j_call: TRBJ1-5; v_call: TRBV4-3; clone_size: once; d_call: TRBD1
cdr3_nt: TGTGCCAGCAGTTTATCCACGAGGAAATCGAGGAATGAGCAGTTCTTC; cdr3_aa: CASSLSTRKSRNEQFF; j_call: TRBJ2-1; v_call: TRBV28; clone_size: -; d_call: -
cdr3_nt: TGTGCCAGCAGTGGGGCGACAAGCTCCTACAATGAGCAGTTCTTC; cdr3_aa: CASSGATSSYNEQFF; j_call: TRBJ2-1; v_call: TRBV27; clone_size: -; d_call: -
cdr3_nt: TGCAGCGTCAGGAGAAGACAGGATCTCGGCTACGAGCAGTACTTC; cdr3_aa: CSVRRRQDLGYEQYF; j_call: TRBJ2-7; v_call: TRBV29-1; clone_size: once; d_call: -
cdr3_nt: TGCGCCAGCTGGCCCGGGACAGGGGTAGAGAGTAACTCACCCCTCCACTTT; cdr3_aa: CASWPGTGVESNSPLHF; j_call: TRBJ1-6; v_call: TRBV4-1; clone_size: -; d_call: TRBD1
cdr3_nt: TGTGCCAGCAGCTCTCCCCCACGGCGCGGCAATGAGCAGTTCTTC; cdr3_aa: CASSSPPRRGNEQFF; j_call: TRBJ2-1; v_call: TRBV7-9; clone_size: -; d_call: -
cdr3_nt: TGTGCCTGGACGGGACAGCTAGTATATGGCTACACCTTC; cdr3_aa: CAWTGQLVYGYTF; j_call: TRBJ1-2; v_call: TRBV30; clone_size: -; d_call: TRBD1
cdr3_nt: TGTGCCAGCAGTTCATTGGGACAGGGGGACGGCTACACCTTC; cdr3_aa: CASSSLGQGDGYTF; j_call: TRBJ1-2; v_call: TRBV28; clone_size: -; d_call: TRBD1
cdr3_nt: TGTGCCAGCAGTCCTACAGGTTGGAATTCACCCCTCCACTTT; cdr3_aa: CASSPTGWNSPLHF; j_call: TRBJ1-6; v_call: TRBV2; clone_size: -; d_call: -
cdr3_nt: TGTGCCAGCAGCTTATTTGCAGTAAGGACCCAGTACTTC; cdr3_aa: CASSLFAVRTQYF; j_call: TRBJ2-5; v_call: TRBV7-9; clone_size: -; d_call: -
cdr3_nt: TGTGCCAGCAGTGATACGAACACCGGGGAGCTGTTTTTT; cdr3_aa: CASSDTNTGELFF; j_call: TRBJ2-2; v_call: TRBV6-4; clone_size: -; d_call: -
cdr3_nt: TGTGCCAGCAGCGTAGCAGAGCGGATCACAGATACGCAGTATTTT; cdr3_aa: CASSVAERITDTQYF; j_call: TRBJ2-3; v_call: TRBV9; clone_size: -; d_call: -
cdr3_nt: TGTGCCACTAAGGGGGACTATGGCTACACCTTC; cdr3_aa: CATKGDYGYTF; j_call: TRBJ1-2; v_call: TRBV28; clone_size: -; d_call: -
cdr3_nt: TGCAGCGCTGAAGACGGGGTTTCCTACAATGAGCAGTTCTTC; cdr3_aa: CSAEDGVSYNEQFF; j_call: TRBJ2-1; v_call: TRBV29-1; clone_size: -; d_call: -
cdr3_nt: TGCGCCAGCAGCTGGCCCCGAGGACTAGGCCAAGAGACCCAGTACTTC; cdr3_aa: CASSWPRGLGQETQYF; j_call: TRBJ2-5; v_call: TRBV5-1; clone_size: -; d_call: TRBD2
cdr3_nt: TGTGCCAGCAGCTTAGGTTTCAGGGTGAAGGAGAACCAAGAGACCCAGTACTTC; cdr3_aa: CASSLGFRVKENQETQYF; j_call: TRBJ2-5; v_call: TRBV7-9; clone_size: -; d_call: -
cdr3_nt: TGTGCCAGCAGCTTGATTGGCCAAAACATTCAGTACTTC; cdr3_aa: CASSLIGQNIQYF; j_call: TRBJ2-4; v_call: TRBV5-4; clone_size: -; d_call: -
cdr3_nt: TGTGCTAGTGGCTGGACAGGGGGCCCTGAGCAGTTCTTC; cdr3_aa: CASGWTGGPEQFF; j_call: TRBJ2-1; v_call: TRBV12-5; clone_size: -; d_call: TRBD1
cdr3_nt: TGCGCCAGCAGCCAAGAAGGGGCGGCGAACACTGAAGCTTTCTTT; cdr3_aa: CASSQEGAANTEAFF; j_call: TRBJ1-1; v_call: TRBV4-1; clone_size: few; d_call: -
cdr3_nt: TGTGCCAGCACCGCCGGTAGCCCATACGAGCAGTACTTC; cdr3_aa: CASTAGSPYEQYF; j_call: TRBJ2-7; v_call: TRBV2; clone_size: -; d_call: -
cdr3_nt: TGTGCCAGCAGCTCAGATAGGGACCGTGAGGGGGCGAACACCGGGGAGCTGTTTTTT; cdr3_aa: CASSSDRDREGANTGELFF; j_call: TRBJ2-2; v_call: TRBV7-9; clone_size: -; d_call: -
cdr3_nt: TGTGCCAGCCTAGACAGGGGGCAAAACATTCAGTACTTC; cdr3_aa: CASLDRGQNIQYF; j_call: TRBJ2-4; v_call: TRBV27; clone_size: once; d_call: TRBD1
cdr3_nt: TGTGCCACCAGCGTAGAGTTGGCTAACTATGGCTACACCTTC; cdr3_aa: CATSVELANYGYTF; j_call: TRBJ1-2; v_call: TRBV15; clone_size: -; d_call: -
cdr3_nt: TGTGCCAGCAGCGGAACCGGGACAGGTACCTACGAGCAGTACTTC; cdr3_aa: CASSGTGTGTYEQYF; j_call: TRBJ2-7; v_call: TRBV9; clone_size: -; d_call: TRBD1
cdr3_nt: TGCAGCGTTGAAGACAGGGTCTTAGTTCCTAACTATGGCTACACCTTC; cdr3_aa: CSVEDRVLVPNYGYTF; j_call: TRBJ1-2; v_call: TRBV29-1; clone_size: -; d_call: -
cdr3_nt: TGTGCCAGCAGCTTCCGGGACAGGCAATCCTACGAGCAGTACTTC; cdr3_aa: CASSFRDRQSYEQYF; j_call: TRBJ2-7; v_call: TRBV5-6; clone_size: -; d_call: TRBD1
cdr3_nt: TGTGCCAGCAGTTTCGCTCGTGGTGCTGGGACTAGCGGTAACAATGAGCAGTTCTTC; cdr3_aa: CASSFARGAGTSGNNEQFF; j_call: TRBJ2-1; v_call: TRBV28; clone_size: -; d_call: TRBD2
cdr3_nt: TGTGCCAACGTCAACCGGGACAGGGGGAGCATGGGATACGAGCAGTACTTC; cdr3_aa: CANVNRDRGSMGYEQYF; j_call: TRBJ2-7; v_call: TRBV28; clone_size: -; d_call: TRBD1
cdr3_nt: TGTGCCAGCAGCGGTGGACAGGGGTGGGAAGAGACCCAGTACTTC; cdr3_aa: CASSGGQGWEETQYF; j_call: TRBJ2-5; v_call: TRBV9; clone_size: -; d_call: TRBD1
cdr3_nt: TGTGCCAGCTCACCTACAGGGGAGCAAAACACTGAAGCTTTCTTT; cdr3_aa: CASSPTGEQNTEAFF; j_call: TRBJ1-1; v_call: TRBV18; clone_size: -; d_call: TRBD1
cdr3_nt: TGTGCCAGCAGTAACTTTGAGACTAGCGGGAGAGCCGGGGAGCTGTTTTTT; cdr3_aa: CASSNFETSGRAGELFF; j_call: TRBJ2-2; v_call: TRBV2; clone_size: -; d_call: TRBD2
cdr3_nt: TGTGCCAGCTCGGTGGCCGGGGAGCTGTTTTTT; cdr3_aa: CASSVAGELFF; j_call: TRBJ2-2; v_call: TRBV6-1; clone_size: -; d_call: -
cdr3_nt: TGTGCCAGCAGTTTATTCTACGGGGGCTCCTACAATGAGCAGTTCTTC; cdr3_aa: CASSLFYGGSYNEQFF; j_call: TRBJ2-1; v_call: TRBV27; clone_size: -; d_call: -
cdr3_nt: TGTGCCAGCAGCCTCGGGGACGAGCAGTACTTC; cdr3_aa: CASSLGDEQYF; j_call: TRBJ2-7; v_call: TRBV11-2; clone_size: -; d_call: -
cdr3_nt: TGTGCCAGCAGCGTAGGCGGAGGGCCGGGTACTGAAGCTTTCTTT; cdr3_aa: CASSVGGGPGTEAFF; j_call: TRBJ1-1; v_call: TRBV9; clone_size: -; d_call: -
cdr3_nt: TGTGCCAGCAGCCGCAAACTTGGGGCAGGGAGGGCCTACGAGCAGTACTTC; cdr3_aa: CASSRKLGAGRAYEQYF; j_call: TRBJ2-7; v_call: TRBV28; clone_size: -; d_call: TRBD2
cdr3_nt: TGTGCCAGCAGCGGTACAGGGGATGAGCAGTTCTTC; cdr3_aa: CASSGTGDEQFF; j_call: TRBJ2-1; v_call: TRBV7-9; clone_size: -; d_call: TRBD1